Presented here are 4 T cell receptor beta chains from one specimen sequenced in a study of cytomegalovirus exposure and HLA in healthy donors. The primer mix had 60 Vbeta and 13 Jbeta primers. Some clones are missing from TCRdb's copy, which holds only in-frame ones; the method was immunoSEQ multiplex PCR. The sample gives approximately 260,000 clones, 84% of which show up once; 1.5% to 2.5% is in the top ten. Sequences were obtained from PBMCs. Receptors originate from a woman aged 40 to 55 in good health and CMV-seropositive.

The chain is built from TRBV5-6 and TRBJ2-5; TRBD2 matches at 10 bases. The CDR3 covers 14 residues. V dropped 4 bases and J dropped 5; count of bases not matched to a gene: 5. Germline V gene lookup returns CDR1 SGHDT and CDR2 YYEEEE. The CDR3 DNA reads as TGTGCCAGCAGCCTTCTAGCGGGAGTGGAGACCCAGTACTTC. Translating gives CASSLLAGVETQYF.

The chain has TRBV18 and TRBJ1-1; 8 bases map to TRBD1. CDR1 KGHSH and CDR2 LQKENI come from the germline V gene. CDR3 length: 17 residues. The trim removed 3 bases at V and 0 bases at J, leaving 9 bases unmatched. CDR3 sequence reads: CASSPLLGQGVNTEAFF. Written as DNA, the CDR3 is TGTGCCAGCTCACCCCTATTAGGACAGGGCGTGAACACTGAAGCTTTCTTT.

V usage is TRBV6-1 and J usage is TRBJ2-2; D possibly corresponds to TRBD2 (5 bases). The CDR3 spans 13 residues. Germline V lookup: CDR1 MNHNS, CDR2 SASEGT. The V end was cut by 5 bases, the J end by 4 bases, with 8 bases between. Here the CDR3 DNA reads TGTGCCAGCAGTATCGGGGTCACCGGGGAGCTGTTTTTT. This translates into CASSIGVTGELFF.

The chain is built from TRBV4-3 and TRBJ2-3; perhaps TRBD2 as D (6 bases). This CDR3 has 14 amino acids. CDR1 and CDR2 (germline): LGHNA, YSLEER. V was pared by 4 bases and J by 2 bases, with 10 bases between. CDR3: CASSRGTPTDTQYF. CDR3 in DNA: TGCGCCAGCAGCCGCGGGACCCCCACAGATACGCAGTATTTT.